A selection of T cell receptor beta chains follows, all from one sample in a study of regulatory T cells. The table came from immunoSEQ multiplex PCR; TCRdb's copy has only in-frame clones and leaves some out. This sample carries some 9,100 clones, roughly 84% of them seen once, and the ten largest clones take roughly a tenth. Sequenced material: CD8+ T cells sorted from blood. The receptors were gathered from a person aged 18 to 35 with CD3G deficiency. Both conserved end residues are trimmed from each CDR3. Fields, in order: V gene, CDR3 length, clone size, CDR3 protein. Not every row has a clone size; where given, it reads once, few, many or a size class.

>TRBV19|12|few
ASSIAAGGGEAF
>TRBV11-2|12|-
ASSLGTGGYEQY
>TRBV6-6|9|-
ASSVGAGLF
>TRBV18|14|-
ASSPFWTGVSQTQY
>TRBV7-9|11|few
ASSSTKSYEQY
>TRBV28|13|-
ASSTGRSTLDEQF
>TRBV28|10|-
ASSLNAYEQY
>TRBV13|15|-
ASSSGGTSGMRDTQY
>TRBV5-1|11|-
ASSQLWDTEAF
>TRBV10-3|11|-
AIRAGAAYEQY
>TRBV6-1|12|-
ASSEGWVASEQY
>TRBV6-6|9|few
ASSYGNEQF
>TRBV6-1|12|-
ASRPPGWDEKLF
>TRBV7-8|14|once
ASSSRQGAGADTQY
>TRBV7-9|13|-
ASSLAQGLYNEQF
>TRBV7-8|15|-
ASSLERKQGSNSPLH
>TRBV5-1|11|-
ASSLGWDNEQF
>TRBV28|15|-
ASSRGQGRARRNIQY
>TRBV11-3|14|-
ASSQRQVEYQETQY
>TRBV6-5|11|-
ASSVQGSQPQH
>TRBV18|11|-
ASSPLPSYEQY
>TRBV28|12|-
ASSPRGLTYEQY
>TRBV6-6|11|-
ASSPAGSSEQF
>TRBV13|10|-
ASSSRGGEQF
>TRBV28|13|-
ASSLSWTPYQPQH
>TRBV28|10|-
ASSRDQTEAF
>TRBV19|11|-
ASSGTYTDTQY
>TRBV7-8|12|-
ASSDGQGHETQY
>TRBV6-1|15|once
ASSEATPGQGAYEQY
>TRBV6-6|12|-
ASSYSPGAVEQY
>TRBV9|11|-
ASSVGSEDEQF
>TRBV4-1|12|medium-sized
ASSHGTANTEAF
>TRBV28|10|few
ASSFWGGEQY
>TRBV7-9|14|-
ASSAQRTSGDNEQF
>TRBV28|13|-
ASTLDRGSDYGYT
>TRBV27|11|-
ASSLSFNQPQH
>TRBV28|13|-
ASSLDRGGADTQY
>TRBV28|13|-
ASSLWKGGNTEAF
>TRBV5-1|12|-
ASSLEGANYGYT
>TRBV7-8|10|-
ASSSLWDTQY
>TRBV7-8|17|-
ASSPLSRAGRSGTDTQY
>TRBV19|13|-
ASSLVAGVHNEQF
>TRBV28|14|-
ASSLGEEGDTGELF
>TRBV6-1|11|-
ASSEGARDEAF
>TRBV19|9|-
AGPQTDTQY
>TRBV13|13|-
ASSKRRRGTDTQY
>TRBV19|12|-
ASTSGGQNTEAF
>TRBV19|14|few
ASSNYAGTENTEAF
>TRBV7-9|14|-
ASSLSSGGARETQY
>TRBV28|14|-
ASSQTVGTGNEKLF
>TRBV11-2|12|-
ASRVSGLPYGYT
>TRBV7-9|10|-
ASSLFENEQF
>TRBV7-9|10|-
ASSVGLGGYT
>TRBV7-9|11|-
ASSLIGEESQY
>TRBV6-1|11|-
ASSWAKPYEQY
>TRBV11-2|9|-
ASSVTGELF
>TRBV6-1|11|once
ASGGGSSYEQY
>TRBV5-5|12|-
ASSLSESVEPQH
>TRBV11-2|11|-
ASSFGTGTEAF